Listed below are T cell receptor beta chains from one sample, sequenced in a study of shared clonotypes between healthy human individuals. Sequenced by immunoSEQ multiplex PCR; TCRdb stores in-frame clones only, minus some. Of about 2.2 million clones listed, roughly 91% are singletons. Sequences were obtained from naive CD8+ T cells from PBMCs. The receptors stem from a young man in good health. Some clones in this sample may be carry-over from other donors' samples. Both conserved end residues are part of each CDR3. Each record gives: J gene, V gene, D gene, CDR3 protein, CDR3 DNA. The D gene is left open where the match is weak.

>TRBJ2-1|TRBV10-2|TRBD2
CASSVSGNNNEQFF
TGCGCCAGCAGCGTTAGCGGGAACAACAATGAGCAGTTCTTC
>TRBJ2-7|TRBV9|-
CASSVGGPSSYEQYF
TGTGCCAGCAGCGTAGGGGGTCCTAGCTCCTACGAGCAGTACTTC
>TRBJ2-7|TRBV10-3|-
CAISNTYEQYF
TGTGCCATCAGTAATACCTACGAGCAGTACTTC
>TRBJ2-1|TRBV5-6|TRBD1
CASSWGTVDEQFF
TGTGCCAGCAGCTGGGGGACAGTGGACGAGCAGTTCTTC
>TRBJ2-7|TRBV29-1|TRBD1
CSVMTGSSYEQYF
TGCAGCGTGATGACAGGGAGCTCCTACGAGCAGTACTTC
>TRBJ2-3|TRBV7-9|-
CASTSLAPTSTDTQYF
TGTGCCAGCACCTCCTTAGCACCGACTAGCACAGATACGCAGTATTTT
>TRBJ2-4|TRBV7-9|TRBD1
CASSPQRDRDRAKNIQYF
TGTGCCAGCAGCCCCCAAAGAGACAGGGACCGAGCCAAAAACATTCAGTACTTC
>TRBJ2-2|TRBV5-1|-
CASSLDLGLAGELFF
TGCGCCAGCAGCTTGGATTTGGGGCTGGCCGGGGAGCTGTTTTTT
>TRBJ2-5|TRBV9|TRBD2
CASSAGGPEEYF
TGTGCCAGCAGCGCGGGGGGGCCGGAAGAGTACTTC
>TRBJ2-1|TRBV7-3|-
CASSLMPGAYNEQFF
TGTGCCAGCAGCTTAATGCCGGGAGCCTACAATGAGCAGTTCTTC
>TRBJ1-2|TRBV6-5|TRBD1
CASSYQNRGRDYGYTF
TGTGCCAGCAGTTACCAAAACAGGGGGCGCGACTATGGCTACACCTTC
>TRBJ2-2|TRBV6-1|-
CASSERRTGRGTGELFF
TGTGCCAGCAGTGAGAGACGGACAGGGCGGGGGACCGGGGAGCTGTTTTTT
>TRBJ2-7|TRBV11-2|-
CASSLEPGSYEQYF
TGTGCCAGCAGCTTAGAGCCAGGCTCCTACGAGCAGTACTTC